A single sample gave rise to the 6 T cell receptor beta chains below, sequenced in a study of blood T cell repertoires in COVID-19 (dated by TCRdb to about 2020). Libraries came from the immunoSEQ multiplex PCR assay. Imported from immuneACCESS, the table was reduced by TCRdb to in-frame sequences with V and J called. These copies leave out some clones; in studies compared against another copy, an unresolved V gene accounts for under half, and the cause of the remainder is not known. The sample profile shows 200,000 to 250,000 clones; 85% to 90% of them were found once. Around 1.5% of the sample is in the top ten clones. The source material was peripheral blood. The receptor set was obtained from a man in his late teens or twenties with active or convalescent COVID-19.

The rearrangement uses TRBV12-3 or TRBV12-4 and TRBJ1-2, with unresolved D. Trimming took off 4 bases at V and 4 bases at J, with 10 bases between the two ends. This CDR3 comprises 13 residues. The CDR3, as DNA: TGTGCCAGCAGTTCGGCAGCGGTCTATGGCTACACCTTC. It specifies CASSSAAVYGYTF.

This chain joins TRBV2 and TRBJ1-2; 7 nucleotides align to TRBD1. This CDR3 spans 15 amino acids. Germline CDR1 reads SNHLY; CDR2 reads FYNNEI. V was pared by 6 bases and J by 5 bases, with 12 bases of the junction left unmatched. CDR3 DNA: TGTGCCAGCAGGCCGGGACAGTCTCTTGGGTATGGCTACACCTTC. Amino acids: CASRPGQSLGYGYTF.

The chain couples TRBV12-3 or TRBV12-4 to TRBJ2-2; 9 bases agree with TRBD1. After removal of 6 bases from V and 6 bases from J, the junction contained 2 bases not matched to a gene. The CDR3 loop spans 13 amino acids. The CDR3 DNA reads TGTGCCAGCAGGAGACAGGGGGCCGGGGAGCTGTTTTTT. Translated: CASRRQGAGELFF.

The chain combines TRBV6-4 with TRBJ2-3; tentatively, D is TRBD2 (5 bases). The CDR3 is made up of 13 amino acids. The V and J ends lost 2 bases and 4 bases respectively, with 7 bases between them. In germline, CDR1 is MRHNA, CDR2 SNTAGT. The DNA for the CDR3 is TGTGCCAGCAGTGACACGGGGTCAGATACGCAGTATTTT. Encoded protein: CASSDTGSDTQYF.

The J gene is TRBJ2-1, the V gene TRBV6-2 or TRBV6-3, with 8 bases lining up with TRBD1. CDR1 and CDR2 (germline): MNHEY, SVGEGT. V lost 4 bases and J lost 0; bases outside the gene matches: 11. The CDR3 has 18 amino acids. The CDR3, as DNA: TGTGCCAGCAGTTCCATACGGACAGGGCAGCGCTCCTACAATGAGCAGTTCTTC. It is translated as CASSSIRTGQRSYNEQFF.

CDR3 in DNA: TGTGCCACCAGTGACCAGGGACAGGAGGCTTCCTACAATGAGCAGTTCTTC. Translated, it gives CATSDQGQEASYNEQFF. This chain connects TRBV24-1 to TRBJ2-1, with TRBD1 matching over 8 bases. The CDR3 has 17 amino acids. The V segment lost 4 bases and the J segment 1 base; nucleotides outside the gene matches: 8. Germline-derived CDR1 and CDR2 are KGHDR and SFDVKD.